This record looks at one T cell receptor beta chain sequence and its context. Antigen unknown. This table comes from immunoSEQ multiplex PCR, and its TCRdb copy is limited to in-frame clones, with some not included. Of around 130,000 clones listed, 88% are singletons. With 6 bases removed from V and 7 bases from J, the gap between germline ends came to 16 bases. The CDR3 covers 14 residues. In germline, CDR1 is GTSNPN, CDR2 SVGIG (reference sequence). This entry is derived from a study of T cell responses to AZD1222 COVID-19 vaccine. Study observations and caveats: Vaccine-associated CD4 TCRs ranged over spike, dominating at 160-218 and 743-854. Females made up more of the donors, who were largely white British, and clonal diversity may have come out too low. Nearly half of spike-specific TCRs reportedly target unmutated variant regions.

Sequencing used peripheral blood, obtained 28 days after the second AZD1222 dose. This chain connects TRBV30 to TRBJ1-6; TRBD1 is a possible D gene (5 bases). This clonotype was obtained from an adult who received the AZD1222 COVID-19 vaccine. CDR3 bases: TGTGCCTGTATTTCTGGGACGGTAAATTCACCCCTCCACTTT. The encoded protein is CACISGTVNSPLHF.